This T cell receptor beta chain was recovered during a study of blood T cell repertoires in COVID-19. Overall study context: Material from acute and convalescent COVID-19 was sourced from the United States, Italy and Spain. The analysed material was cDNA or gDNA that came from T cells, B-cell-depleted T cells, or PBMCs.

The data were produced by immunoSEQ multiplex PCR, yet TCRdb's version contains in-frame clones alone and is incomplete. The table records a few hundred thousand clones, 88% of them present only once. Residents of 24 US areas, aged about 18 to 100 years, made up the participants. The sample was PBMCs or T cells enriched from blood (not recorded which). The receptor was isolated from a woman aged 40 to 49 with acute COVID-19.

Here the CDR3 DNA reads TGTGCCAGCAGCTTGGGACAGGGGGCTTTTCAGCCCCAGCATTTT. Translation: CASSLGQGAFQPQHF. V usage is TRBV7-2 and J usage is TRBJ1-5; 12 nucleotides agree with TRBD1. Germline V gene lookup returns CDR1 SGHTA and CDR2 FQGNSA. The CDR3 contains 15 residues. V lost 3 bases, J lost 6 bases, and 3 bases stayed unmatched. The complete variable domain, with remaining parts taken from reference TRBV7-2 and TRBJ1-5, reads GAGVSQSPSNKVTEKGKDVELRCDPISGHTALYWYRQSLGQGLEFLIYFQGNSAPDKSGLPSDRFSAERTGGSVSTLTIQRTQQEDSAVYLCASSLGQGAFQPQHFGDGTRLSIL.